Listed below are T cell receptor beta chains from one sample, sequenced in a study of blood T cell repertoires in COVID-19. Only in-frame clones appear in the TCRdb table, and some are missing; sequencing was by immunoSEQ multiplex PCR. The sample consists of around 49,000 clones, about four fifths of them appearing once. The sequencing sample was made of peripheral blood. The receptors derive from a woman aged 55 to 70 with acute or convalescent COVID-19. CDR3s include the opening cysteine and the closing phenylalanine or tryptophan. D genes are given only for firm matches. Rows give clone size only sometimes, using once, few, many, or a class for an expanded clone.

v_call	d_call	j_call	clone_size	cdr3_nt	cdr3_aa
TRBV5-1	TRBD2	TRBJ2-1	-	TGCGCCAGCAGCTGGACTAGCGGGAGTCCGTCCTACAATGAGCAGTTCTTC	CASSWTSGSPSYNEQFF
TRBV3-1/TRBV3-2	TRBD1	TRBJ1-5	-	TGTGCCAGCAGCCTAGGGGGCAGCTATAGCAATCAGCCCCAGCATTTT	CASSLGGSYSNQPQHF
TRBV19	TRBD1	TRBJ2-3	-	TGTGCCAGTAGTACCAGGACAGGAAGCACAGATACGCAGTATTTT	CASSTRTGSTDTQYF
TRBV7-8	-	TRBJ1-5	-	TGTGCCAGCAGCTTTATATCAGATCAGCCCCAGCATTTT	CASSFISDQPQHF
TRBV7-9	-	TRBJ2-3	-	TGTGCCAGCCACCGGGACATTACAGATACGCAGTATTTT	CASHRDITDTQYF
TRBV24-1	-	TRBJ1-2	-	TGTGCCACCAGTGAGGGGGGGGTCTATGGCTACACCTTC	CATSEGGVYGYTF
TRBV18	TRBD2	TRBJ2-3	-	TGTGCCAGCTCACCATCGTCTAGCGGGGGAAAAGATACGCAGTATTTT	CASSPSSSGGKDTQYF
TRBV7-2	TRBD2	TRBJ2-2	-	TGTGCCAGCAGCTCATTTAGCGGGGCCAACACCGGGGAGCTGTTTTTT	CASSSFSGANTGELFF
TRBV5-1	TRBD1	TRBJ2-7	-	TGCGCCAGCAGCTCGAAAGCCGGGACAGGGTCCTTTTTCGCAATAGAGCAGTACTTC	CASSSKAGTGSFFAIEQYF
TRBV5-5	-	TRBJ2-7	-	TGTGCCAGCAGCTTGGTGTCCGACAGAGACGTCCACGAGCAGTACTTC	CASSLVSDRDVHEQYF
TRBV5-1	TRBD1	TRBJ1-4	-	TGCGCCAGCAGCTTGGGGTGGACAGGGCTCGAAAAACTGTTTTTT	CASSLGWTGLEKLFF
TRBV9	-	TRBJ2-3	-	TGTGCCAGCAGCATAAACACAGATACGCAGTATTTT	CASSINTDTQYF
TRBV30	TRBD1	TRBJ1-5	medium-sized	TGTGCCTGGAAACCCGGGACAGGGCCACGGCAGCCCCAGCATTTT	CAWKPGTGPRQPQHF
TRBV19	-	TRBJ1-2	once	TGTGCCAGTACCGACGACAGGATATATGGCTACACCTTC	CASTDDRIYGYTF
TRBV3-1/TRBV3-2	-	TRBJ1-3	few	TGTGCCAGCAGCCCGGGGAGAGCCTCTGGAAACACCATATATTTT	CASSPGRASGNTIYF
TRBV2	-	TRBJ2-7	-	TGTGCCAGCAGTGAAGGGCAGACTTCCACCTACGAGCAGTACTTC	CASSEGQTSTYEQYF